This T cell receptor beta chain is from a study of cytomegalovirus exposure and HLA in healthy donors. PCR employed 60 Vbeta and 13 Jbeta primers. Generated by immunoSEQ multiplex PCR, the TCRdb table keeps only in-frame clones and is missing some. Among 100,000 to 150,000 clones listed, less than 90% were seen once. CDR3 length: 14 amino acids. Germline assignment: CDR1 SNHLY and CDR2 FYNNEI. With 7 bases clipped from V and 6 bases from J, the junction kept 8 bases outside the gene matches. The chain employs TRBV2 and TRBJ2-7, with TRBD1 identical over 11 bases. The clonotype originates from a man aged 35 to 55 in good health and CMV-seronegative. The sample taken for sequencing was PBMCs. The CDR3 DNA is TGTGCCAGCACCATTCCCGGGACAGGGGGCGAGCAGTACTTC. As protein: CASTIPGTGGEQYF.